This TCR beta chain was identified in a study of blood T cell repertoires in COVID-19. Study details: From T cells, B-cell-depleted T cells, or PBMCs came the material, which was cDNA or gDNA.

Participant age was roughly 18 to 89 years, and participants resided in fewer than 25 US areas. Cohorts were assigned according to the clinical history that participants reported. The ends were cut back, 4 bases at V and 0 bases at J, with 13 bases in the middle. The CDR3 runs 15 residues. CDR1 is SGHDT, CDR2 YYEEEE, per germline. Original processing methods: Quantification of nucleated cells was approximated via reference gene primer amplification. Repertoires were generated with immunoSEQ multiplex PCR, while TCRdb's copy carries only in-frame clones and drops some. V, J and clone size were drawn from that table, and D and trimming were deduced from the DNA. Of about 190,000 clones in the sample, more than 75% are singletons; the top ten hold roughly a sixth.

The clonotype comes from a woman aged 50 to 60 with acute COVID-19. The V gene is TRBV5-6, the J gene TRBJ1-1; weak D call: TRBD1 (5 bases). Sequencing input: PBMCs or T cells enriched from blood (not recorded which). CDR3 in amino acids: CASSPLTGLNTEAFF. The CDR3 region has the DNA TGTGCCAGCAGCCCCCTAACAGGTTTGAACACTGAAGCTTTCTTT.